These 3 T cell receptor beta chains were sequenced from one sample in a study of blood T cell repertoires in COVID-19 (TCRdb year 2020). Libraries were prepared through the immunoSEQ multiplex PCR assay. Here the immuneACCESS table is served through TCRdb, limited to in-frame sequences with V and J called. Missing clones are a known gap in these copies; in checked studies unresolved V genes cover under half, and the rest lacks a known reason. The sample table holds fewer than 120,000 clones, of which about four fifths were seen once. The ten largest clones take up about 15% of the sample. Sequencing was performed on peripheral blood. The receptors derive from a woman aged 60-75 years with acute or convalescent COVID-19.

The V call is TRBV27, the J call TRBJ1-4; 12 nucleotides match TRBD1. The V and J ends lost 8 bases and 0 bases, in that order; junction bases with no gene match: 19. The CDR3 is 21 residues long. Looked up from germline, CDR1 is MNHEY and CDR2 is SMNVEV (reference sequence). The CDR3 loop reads CASWHWDRGRRGRTTNEKLFF. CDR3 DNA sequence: TGTGCCAGCTGGCACTGGGACAGGGGGCGCAGGGGGCGGACAACTAATGAAAAACTGTTTTTT.

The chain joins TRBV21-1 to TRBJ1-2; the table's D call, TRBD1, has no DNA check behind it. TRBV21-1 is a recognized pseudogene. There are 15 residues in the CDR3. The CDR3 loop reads CASSFHRDRRYGYTF. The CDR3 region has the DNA TGTGCCAGCAGCTTTCACAGGGATCGTCGGTATGGCTACACCTTC.

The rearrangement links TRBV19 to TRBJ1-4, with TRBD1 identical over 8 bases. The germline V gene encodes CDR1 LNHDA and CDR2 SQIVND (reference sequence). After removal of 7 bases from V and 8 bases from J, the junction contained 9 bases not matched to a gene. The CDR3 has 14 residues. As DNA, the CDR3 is TGTGCCAGTACAAAACAGGGGGTAACCGAAAAACTGTTTTTT. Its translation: CASTKQGVTEKLFF.